The next 15 T cell receptor beta chains were all read from a single sample in a study of CD8+ T cells in alopecia areata. Documented treatment: oral pan-JAK inhibitor, 5-10 mg twice daily. Extraction of RNA preceded its reverse transcription into cDNA, which served as the sequencing template. Only in-frame clones appear in the TCRdb table, and some are missing; sequencing was by immunoSEQ multiplex PCR. The sample has some 42,000 clones, around 90% seen once. Material: CD8+ T cells sorted from blood, obtained at week 24, from a patient treated with tofacitinib. Receptors originate from a human donor with alopecia areata.

This chain uses TRBV28 with TRBJ2-1; 10 bases match TRBD2. Germline CDR1 and CDR2: MDHEN and SYDVKM. The CDR3 sequence is 17 residues long. The V and J ends lost 2 bases and 9 bases, in that order; junction bases with no gene match: 13. Here the CDR3 reads CASSLVPQRGGHSEQFF. The DNA of the CDR3 is TGTGCCAGCAGTTTAGTCCCCCAGCGGGGGGGCCATTCTGAGCAGTTCTTC.

The chain links TRBV4-3 to TRBJ2-1; D is uncertain. The CDR3 has 15 residues. CDR1 LGHNA and CDR2 YSLEER come from the germline V gene. V lost 1 base and J lost 0, with 7 bases in between. In DNA, the CDR3 is TGCGCCAGCAGCCAAGTTAGAAGCTCCTACAATGAGCAGTTCTTC. This translates into CASSQVRSSYNEQFF.

V gene TRBV29-1 combines with J gene TRBJ2-7, with TRBD1 identical over 9 bases. Germline-derived CDR1 and CDR2 are SQVTM and ANQGSEA. The V gene end was trimmed by 7 bases and the J gene end by 2 bases; junction bases not matched to a gene: 3. The CDR3 has 12 amino acids. The CDR3 DNA follows: TGCAGCGCTAGACAGGGGGCCTACGAGCAGTACTTC. Protein: CSARQGAYEQYF.

This sequence joins TRBV6-4 and TRBJ2-7; no clear D. Germline lookup yields CDR1 MRHNA and CDR2 SNTAGT. V lost 6 bases and J 0 bases, leaving 3 bases between the germline ends. The CDR3 runs 11 residues. The CDR3 is CASSVSYEQYF. The DNA of the CDR3 is TGTGCCAGCAGCGTCTCCTACGAGCAGTACTTC.

J is TRBJ2-1 and V is TRBV4-1, with D unclear. The CDR3 is 14 amino acids. The germline V and J ends were trimmed by 1 base and 3 bases, with 7 bases remaining between them. Germline assignment: CDR1 MGHRA and CDR2 YSYEKL. The CDR3 here is CASSQGDGYNEQFF. For the CDR3, the DNA is TGCGCCAGCAGCCAAGGCGACGGCTACAATGAGCAGTTCTTC.

The chain links TRBV29-1 to TRBJ2-2; TRBD1 might be the D (7 bases). Looked up from germline, CDR1 is SQVTM and CDR2 is ANQGSEA. The CDR3 covers 10 residues. Trimming pared 6 bases from V and 10 bases from J, leaving 9 bases between. The CDR3: CSVRGEELFF. For the CDR3, the DNA is TGCAGCGTCAGGGGGGAGGAGCTGTTTTTT.

This chain uses TRBV4-3 with TRBJ2-1; D remains ambiguous. Germline V CDR1 and CDR2: LGHNA, YSLEER. The germline V and J ends were trimmed by 1 base and 0 bases, with 7 bases remaining between them. The CDR3 is 15 residues long. This chain's CDR3 is CASSQGLSSYNEQFF. Here the CDR3 DNA reads TGCGCCAGCAGCCAAGGACTTAGCTCCTACAATGAGCAGTTCTTC.

A note on this clone: Compared with germline, one end of the junction differs, possibly owing to a read error. The V call is TRBV7-8, the J call TRBJ2-1; 9 bases match TRBD1. Germline V gene data show CDR1 as SGHVS and CDR2 as FQNEAQ. The CDR3 is 16 residues long. The CDR3 sequence is CTSSLGGTGSDNEQFF. As DNA, the CDR3 is TGTACCAGCAGCTTAGGGGGGACAGGGTCCGACAATGAGCAGTTCTTC.

The chain employs TRBV29-1 and TRBJ2-1; 8 bases map to TRBD2. CDR3 length: 16 amino acids. V gave up 2 bases and J gave up 1 base; unmatched junction bases: 7. Germline lookup yields CDR1 SQVTM and CDR2 ANQGSEA. CDR3 region: CSVETPGGASYNEQFF. CDR3 coding DNA: TGCAGCGTTGAAACCCCCGGGGGGGCATCCTACAATGAGCAGTTCTTC.

This chain uses TRBV27 with TRBJ1-2; TRBD1 matches 8 bases. The ends lost 3 bases at V and 5 bases at J; junction bases unmatched: 11. There are 16 residues in the CDR3. Germline CDR1 and CDR2: MNHEY and SMNVEV (reference sequence). The CDR3 spells CASSFSAAGGVYGYTF. The CDR3 nucleotides read TGTGCCAGCAGTTTTAGTGCGGCAGGGGGCGTTTATGGCTACACCTTC.

CDR3 region: CASSPSVTQYF. The CDR3 nucleotides are TGCGCCAGCAGCCCTTCTGTTACGCAGTATTTT. This sequence joins TRBV5-1 and TRBJ2-3; D uncertain. Trimming removed 4 bases at V and 8 bases at J, with 8 bases between. CDR1 and CDR2 from the germline V gene are SGHRS and YFSETQ. The CDR3 has 11 amino acids.

The rearrangement joins TRBV28 to TRBJ2-7; 8 positions agree with TRBD1. Looked up from germline, CDR1 is MDHEN and CDR2 is SYDVKM. V lost 1 base and J lost 3; bases outside the gene matches: 2. The CDR3 runs to 14 residues. CDR3 in DNA: TGTGCCAGCAGTTTATCCGGACAGGGCTACGAGCAGTACTTC. This sequence encodes CASSLSGQGYEQYF.

The rearrangement links TRBV10-3 to TRBJ2-1, with 10 positions matching TRBD2. The ends lost 0 bases at V and 5 bases at J; junction bases unmatched: 7. The CDR3 consists of 17 residues. The germline V gene encodes CDR1 ENHRY and CDR2 SYGVKD. The CDR3 loop reads CAISESERGGVHNEQFF. CDR3 nucleotide sequence: TGTGCCATCAGTGAGTCGGAGCGGGGGGGTGTGCACAATGAGCAGTTCTTC.

The chain is built from TRBV6-6 and TRBJ2-1; D is ambiguous. There are 16 residues in the CDR3. The germline V gene has CDR1 MNHNY and CDR2 SVGAGI (reference sequence). The V gene lost 8 bases and the J gene lost 5 bases, with 22 bases spanning the gap. The chain's CDR3 is CASLGRLIAQNNEQFF. Here the CDR3 DNA reads TGTGCCAGCTTAGGCAGGCTAATTGCACAGAACAATGAGCAGTTCTTC.

V gene TRBV2 combines with J gene TRBJ2-1, with 9 bases identical to TRBD2. Trimming removed 1 base from V and 12 bases from J; junction bases left unmatched: 13. This CDR3 is built from 16 residues. Germline V gene lookup returns CDR1 SNHLY and CDR2 FYNNEI. The CDR3 bases are TGTGCCAGCAGTGAAGTTAGCGGGGGCGGACCAATGTGGCAGTTCTTC. This codes for CASSEVSGGGPMWQFF.